The present TCR beta chain was sequenced within a study of T cell responses to AZD1222 COVID-19 vaccine. Study-level results: Regions 160-218 and 743-854 held dominance among vaccine-associated CD4 TCRs, which spanned spike.

Of note for this clone: Its specificity is not known.

Measured with immunoSEQ multiplex PCR; TCRdb has only the in-frame clones, and not every one. This table has 200,000 to 250,000 clones, more than 85% appearing once. CDR3 size: 14 residues. Unmatched junction bases numbered 4, after V lost 2 bases and J lost 5 bases. Germline-derived CDR1 and CDR2 are MDHEN and SYDVKM. This sequence originates from an adult in good health. Sequences were derived from peripheral blood, sampled on day 0 of MenACWY control vaccination. The chain combines TRBV28 with TRBJ1-2; 8 bases agree with TRBD1. The DNA of the CDR3 is TGTGCCAGCAGTTTAGAGGACAGGGTATATGGCTACACCTTC. It encodes CASSLEDRVYGYTF.